The 25 T cell receptor beta chains reported below all come from one sample, sequenced in a study of beta chain features in type 1 diabetes. Overall study results and limits: For Type 1 diabetes patients, all four CD4+ subsets carried TCRB CDR3s that were moderately but significantly shorter.

Sequencing targeted expressed TCRB transcripts, as all isolated RNA had been reverse transcribed. Repertoires were generated with immunoSEQ multiplex PCR, while TCRdb's copy carries only in-frame clones and drops some. The sample includes approximately 600,000 clones, around 12% seen only once; the top ten take more than 0.1%. These receptors lack a known antigen. The sample taken for sequencing was naive CD4+ T cells from blood. The receptors come from a man aged 25-45 years with type 1 diabetes.

This chain connects TRBV18 to TRBJ2-7; possibly TRBD1 for D (6 bases). Germline CDR1 is KGHSH and CDR2 is LQKENI. The CDR3 totals 12 residues. V was clipped by 2 bases and J by 5 bases, with 7 bases between them. DNA of the CDR3: TGTGCCAGCTCACCAGACAGGAACGAGCAGTACTTC. Translation: CASSPDRNEQYF. The full variable domain, in which reference TRBV18 and TRBJ2-7 provide the parts outside the CDR3, is NAGVMQNPRHLVRRRGQEARLRCSPMKGHSHVYWYRQLPEEGLKFMVYLQKENIIDESGMPKERFSAEFPKEGPSILRIQQVVRGDSAAYFCASSPDRNEQYFGPGTRLTVT.

Only a few counts were recorded for this clone. V and J are TRBV19 and TRBJ2-4, with D possibly TRBD1 on 7 matching bases. The CDR3 is made up of 15 amino acids. Germline CDR1 is LNHDA and CDR2 is SQIVND (reference sequence). V was clipped by 3 bases and J by 4 bases, with 13 bases between them. The CDR3 region is CASSIGGTVKNIQYF. The CDR3 DNA reads as TGTGCCAGTAGTATTGGAGGGACAGTAAAAAACATTCAGTACTTC.

This clone was counted ten times or more. This rearrangement joins TRBV2 to TRBJ2-1; D gene ambiguous. Trimming stripped 3 bases from V and 14 bases from J, with 11 bases between. The CDR3 runs to 11 residues. CDR1 and CDR2 from the germline V gene are SNHLY and FYNNEI. CDR3 amino acids: CASSEDSAKFF. In nucleotides, the CDR3 is TGTGCCAGCAGTGAGGATTCGGCCAAGTTCTTC.

The chain uses TRBV6-5 and TRBJ1-2, with D unresolved. This CDR3 spans 13 amino acids. V was pared by 7 bases and J by 3 bases, with 12 bases between. CDR1 MNHEY and CDR2 SVGAGI come from the germline V gene. The CDR3 nucleotides read TGTGCCAGCACCACCGGTTACGACTATGGCTACACCTTC. This codes for CASTTGYDYGYTF.

V and J are TRBV5-5 and TRBJ2-1, with 9 bases fitting TRBD2. Unmatched junction bases numbered 14, after V lost 4 bases and J lost 9 bases. CDR3 size: 16 residues. CDR1 SGHKS and CDR2 YYEKEE come from the germline V gene (reference sequence). The CDR3 here is CASSRRRSSGGGEQFF. CDR3 nucleotide sequence: TGTGCCAGCAGCCGGCGGAGGAGTAGCGGGGGAGGTGAGCAGTTCTTC.

The V call is TRBV7-9, the J call TRBJ2-7; D is possibly TRBD1 (6 bases). The CDR3 is 15 residues long. Deletions cut 4 bases from V and 6 bases from J, with 19 bases between. CDR1 is SEHNR, CDR2 FQNEAQ, per germline (reference sequence). The CDR3 protein is CASSSWAEQGAEQYF. CDR3 nucleotides: TGTGCCAGCAGCTCCTGGGCCGAACAGGGTGCCGAGCAGTACTTC.

The chain employs TRBV6-5 and TRBJ2-7; 7 nucleotides match TRBD2. J lost 0 bases, V lost 2 bases, and 4 bases had no gene match. CDR3 length: 15 residues. CDR1 MNHEY and CDR2 SVGAGI come from the germline V gene. The CDR3 DNA reads TGTGCCAGCAGTTACGTGGGGGAGGGCTCCTACGAGCAGTACTTC. As protein: CASSYVGEGSYEQYF.

This clone has a handful of counts. The rearrangement uses TRBV5-1 and TRBJ2-7; D call uncertain. Germline-derived CDR1 and CDR2 are SGHRS and YFSETQ. The CDR3 is 15 amino acids. Trimming took off 1 base at V and 0 bases at J, with 11 bases between the two ends. For the CDR3, the DNA is TGCGCCAGCAGCTTGCTCTCAGGCAGCTCCTACGAGCAGTACTTC. It specifies CASSLLSGSSYEQYF.

The chain uses TRBV19 and TRBJ2-3, with TRBD2 matching 10 bases. J gave up 4 bases and V 3 bases, and 7 bases lay outside the gene matches. Per the germline V gene, CDR1 is LNHDA and CDR2 is SQIVND (reference sequence). This CDR3 has 16 amino acids. The CDR3: CASSMSSGGAPDTQYF. The CDR3 DNA reads as TGTGCCAGTAGTATGTCCAGCGGGGGGGCACCAGATACGCAGTATTTT.

This clone showed up just a few times. The gene calls are TRBV30 and TRBJ1-2, with D possibly matching TRBD1 (6 bases). Germline V CDR1 and CDR2: GTSNPN, SVGIG (reference sequence). The CDR3 sequence is 14 residues long. Trimming took off 0 bases at V and 2 bases at J, with 10 bases between the two ends. This CDR3 reads CAWSVGQSNYGYTF. The CDR3 DNA sequence: TGTGCCTGGAGTGTTGGACAGTCGAACTATGGCTACACCTTC.

A few counts support this clone. The rearrangement links TRBV7-3 to TRBJ2-7; TRBD1 matches 9 bases. Germline CDR1 SGHTA, CDR2 FQGTGA. The CDR3 is 12 amino acids. V was pared by 5 bases and J by 8 bases, with 4 bases of the junction left unmatched. The CDR3 DNA follows: TGTGCCAGCAGCACTGGGACAGGGAAGCAGTACTTC. This gives the protein CASSTGTGKQYF.

This clone has more than one count but fewer than ten. This chain joins TRBV5-1 and TRBJ2-5, with TRBD2 identical over 7 bases. CDR1 SGHRS and CDR2 YFSETQ come from the germline V gene. This CDR3 is 15 amino acids long. V dropped 2 bases and J dropped 4; count of bases not matched to a gene: 8. CDR3 amino acids: CASSLGAGERETQYF. CDR3 sequence (DNA): TGCGCCAGCAGCTTAGGGGCGGGAGAACGAGAGACCCAGTACTTC. The variable domain in full, with the rest retrieved from reference TRBV5-1 and TRBJ2-5, is KAGVTQTPRYLIKTRGQQVTLSCSPISGHRSVSWYQQTPGQGLQFLFEYFSETQRNKGNFPGRFSGRQFSNSRSEMNVSTLELGDSALYLCASSLGAGERETQYFGPGTRLLVL.

CDR3 residues: CASSQEPRGGYTF. The DNA of the CDR3 is TGCGCCAGCAGCCAAGAGCCCAGGGGTGGCTACACCTTC. The chain uses TRBV4-3 and TRBJ1-2; maybe TRBD1 (6 bases). Trimming removed 0 bases at V and 7 bases at J, with 9 bases between. This CDR3 region has 13 residues. Germline-derived CDR1 and CDR2 are LGHNA and YSLEER.

This CDR3 reads CASSTQGLNTEAFF. The DNA of the CDR3 is TGTGCCAGCAGCACACAGGGATTGAACACTGAAGCTTTCTTT. The rearrangement joins TRBV2 to TRBJ1-1; tentatively, D is TRBD1 (6 bases). Deletions cut 6 bases from V and 0 bases from J, with 11 bases between. Germline V CDR1 and CDR2: SNHLY, FYNNEI. The CDR3 has 14 residues.

J is TRBJ2-2 and V is TRBV29-1, with TRBD1 matching 7 bases. This CDR3 spans 15 amino acids. Germline V gene sequence: CDR1 SQVTM, CDR2 ANQGSEA. The trim removed 5 bases at V and 2 bases at J, leaving 8 bases unmatched. This CDR3 is CSVSLTGLNTGELFF. CDR3 in DNA: TGCAGCGTTTCCCTGACAGGGTTAAACACCGGGGAGCTGTTTTTT.

This clone was observed a handful of times. CDR3 residues: CASSSGLASYYNEQFF. Written as DNA, the CDR3 is TGTGCCAGCAGCTCCGGTCTAGCGAGCTATTACAATGAGCAGTTCTTC. The V call is TRBV7-3, the J call TRBJ2-1; perhaps TRBD2 as D (6 bases). The CDR3 runs to 16 residues. Germline V gene lookup returns CDR1 SGHTA and CDR2 FQGTGA. V lost 4 bases, J lost 4 bases, and 17 bases lay in between.

The genes are TRBV18 and TRBJ1-6; D unclear. This CDR3 comprises 13 residues. Between the trimmed V and J ends, which lost 6 bases and 13 bases, there was a span of 16 bases. CDR1 and CDR2 (germline): KGHSH, LQKENI. Here the CDR3 reads CASSPQDQFPLHF. The CDR3 coding sequence is TGTGCCAGCTCTCCTCAGGACCAATTTCCCCTCCACTTT.

This chain uses TRBV7-2 with TRBJ2-3, with 7 bases that match TRBD2. This CDR3 is 16 amino acids long. Germline V lookup: CDR1 SGHTA, CDR2 FQGNSA. The J segment lost 2 bases and the V segment lost 3 bases, leaving 8 bases of the junction unmatched. CDR3 in DNA: TGTGCCAGCAGCTTCAAAGCGGGACTTGACACAGATACGCAGTATTTT. It specifies CASSFKAGLDTDTQYF.

Only a few counts were recorded for this clone. The rearrangement uses TRBV28 and TRBJ1-4; D might be TRBD1 (5 bases). V was clipped by 6 bases and J by 0 bases, with 8 bases between them. The V gene's germline CDR1 is MDHEN and CDR2 SYDVKM. The CDR3 totals 14 residues. CDR3 nucleotide sequence: TGTGCCAGCAGCCTGGACACAACTAATGAAAAACTGTTTTTT. It specifies CASSLDTTNEKLFF.

This clone showed up just a few times. The chain is built from TRBV23-1 and TRBJ2-7; D gene ambiguous. TRBV23-1 qualifies as an ORF whose function is uncertain. The CDR3 runs to 13 residues. The V end lost 0 bases, the J end lost 2 bases, and 5 bases lay between the germline ends. The CDR3 reads CASSQSTAYEQYF. The CDR3 DNA reads as TGCGCCAGCAGTCAATCGACCGCCTACGAGCAGTACTTC.

J is TRBJ1-1 and V is TRBV9; D possibly corresponds to TRBD1 (5 bases). There are 14 residues in the CDR3. The V gene's germline CDR1 is SGDLS and CDR2 YYNGEE. V lost 0 bases, J lost 6 bases, and 12 bases lay in between. CDR3: CASSVAGTGPEAFF. Written as DNA, the CDR3 is TGTGCCAGCAGCGTAGCCGGGACCGGCCCTGAAGCTTTCTTT.

The chain carries TRBV28 and TRBJ2-3; 10 bases map to TRBD1. CDR1 and CDR2 (germline): MDHEN, SYDVKM. The V and J ends lost 6 bases and 5 bases, in that order; junction bases with no gene match: 17. CDR3 length equals 18 residues. The DNA of the CDR3 is TGTGCCAGCAGCCCCACCGGATGGGGGACAGGGGCAGTAGATACGCAGTATTTT. Translation: CASSPTGWGTGAVDTQYF.

This clone was counted only a few times. The gene calls are TRBV18 and TRBJ2-1; possibly TRBD2 for D (5 bases). The V end was cut by 1 base, the J end by 6 bases, with 16 bases between. This CDR3 is 16 amino acids long. Germline-derived CDR1 and CDR2 are KGHSH and LQKENI. This chain's CDR3 is CASSPLYGGGLNEQFF. DNA of the CDR3: TGTGCCAGCTCACCACTCTACGGAGGAGGCCTCAATGAGCAGTTCTTC. Filled out from reference TRBV18 and TRBJ2-1, the complete variable domain reads NAGVMQNPRHLVRRRGQEARLRCSPMKGHSHVYWYRQLPEEGLKFMVYLQKENIIDESGMPKERFSAEFPKEGPSILRIQQVVRGDSAAYFCASSPLYGGGLNEQFFGPGTRLTVL.

This clone was observed a few times. The chain carries TRBV6-6 and TRBJ1-6; 7 bases are shared with TRBD1. V was clipped by 2 bases and J by 2 bases; unmatched bases: 3. Per germline, CDR1 MNHNY and CDR2 SVGAGI (reference sequence). The CDR3 consists of 16 residues. As DNA, the CDR3 is TGTGCCAGCAGTTACGAGGGGGCTGCCTATAATTCACCCCTCCACTTT. It is translated as CASSYEGAAYNSPLHF.

The chain couples TRBV10-3 to TRBJ1-5; no clear D. CDR1 ENHRY and CDR2 SYGVKD come from the germline V gene. V lost 3 bases, J lost 6 bases, and 9 bases lay in between. The CDR3 has 13 amino acids. The CDR3 DNA is TGTGCCATCAGTGAAGGCATTGGTCAGCCCCAGCATTTT. Protein sequence: CAISEGIGQPQHF.